These 17 T cell receptor beta chains came from one sample sequenced in a study of CD8 T cells in ankylosing spondylitis. TCRdb reanalysed the 5' RACE reads using MiXCR and keeps one entry per CDR3 protein. The table records about 130,000 distinct CDR3 sequences, around 13% of them present only once. The specimen sequenced was blood, either unsorted or a sorted T cell fraction (not recorded which). Receptor source: a female donor with ankylosing spondylitis or in good health (not recorded which).

This clonotype appeared a few times. The chain couples TRBV12-3 or TRBV12-4 to TRBJ2-4, with 8 bases matching TRBD2. V lost 3 bases and J lost 2; bases outside the gene matches: 9. The CDR3 covers 17 residues. The CDR3 here is CASSFRGGASSKNIQYF. CDR3 nucleotides: TGTGCCAGCAGTTTTCGGGGGGGGGCTTCTTCCAAAAACATTCAGTACTTC.

This clonotype was picked up many times. The chain has TRBV7-2 and TRBJ2-1; D is perhaps TRBD2 (6 bases). V lost 4 bases and J lost 7, with 17 bases in between. CDR1 is SGHTA, CDR2 FQGNSA, per germline. The CDR3 extends over 15 amino acids. The DNA of the CDR3 is TGTGCCAGCAGCTCGAGCGCCGGGACTCTTAATGAGCAGTTCTTC. This codes for CASSSSAGTLNEQFF.

This chain connects TRBV18 to TRBJ2-2, with TRBD1 identical over 9 bases. Germline CDR1 is KGHSH and CDR2 is LQKENI. The junction had 4 bases not matched to a gene; V was cut back by 1 base and J by 4 bases. This CDR3 region has 16 residues. CDR3: CASSPRTGAITGELFF. The CDR3 DNA is TGTGCCAGCTCACCACGGACAGGGGCCATCACCGGGGAGCTGTTTTTT.

This clonotype has just one count. A read error may explain this, as a much larger clone is one base away. The rearrangement joins TRBV5-1 to TRBJ2-7; 8 bases line up with TRBD2. This CDR3 spans 17 amino acids. Trimming removed 4 bases from V and 3 bases from J; junction bases left unmatched: 15. The germline V gene encodes CDR1 SGHRS and CDR2 YFSETQ. CDR3 sequence: CASSPGGSAGVLYEQYF. CDR3 nucleotide sequence: TGCGCCAGCAGCCCGGGGGGCTCAGCGGGGGTCCTCTACGAGCAGTACTTC.

The V and J genes are TRBV7-6 and TRBJ2-7, with D tentatively TRBD1 or TRBD2 (5 bases each). There are 12 residues in the CDR3. Germline V lookup: CDR1 SGHVS, CDR2 FNYEAQ. V shed 3 bases and J shed 6 bases, with 9 bases lying between them. The chain's CDR3 is CASSLNGAEQYF. The CDR3 nucleotides are TGTGCCAGCAGCTTGAACGGGGCCGAGCAGTACTTC.

The rearrangement uses TRBV7-6 and TRBJ2-2; D is perhaps TRBD1 or TRBD2 (5 bases each). Trimming shortened V by 5 bases and J by 1 base, and 8 bases separated the two germline ends. The CDR3 covers 14 residues. The germline V gene encodes CDR1 SGHVS and CDR2 FNYEAQ. The CDR3 DNA sequence: TGTGCCAGCAGCCCTGGGGGGAACACCGGGGAGCTGTTTTTT. Residues: CASSPGGNTGELFF.

This clonotype has at least ten counts. This chain uses TRBV28 with TRBJ2-2; 8 positions agree with TRBD1. There are 14 residues in the CDR3. Looked up from germline, CDR1 is MDHEN and CDR2 is SYDVKM. V shed 5 bases, J shed 7 bases, and the junction held 6 bases outside the gene matches. CDR3 DNA: TGTGCCAGCAGTACCACAGGGGGTGGCGGGGAGCTGTTTTTT. Residues: CASSTTGGGGELFF.

This chain joins TRBV7-2 and TRBJ2-1; D gene unclear. CDR1 and CDR2 (germline): SGHTA, FQGNSA. Trimming stripped 4 bases from V and 13 bases from J, with 14 bases between. There are 12 residues in the CDR3. The CDR3 DNA follows: TGTGCCAGCAGCTCCTCCGGAACTATACAGTTCTTC. Translating gives CASSSSGTIQFF.

The chain recombines TRBV19 with TRBJ2-3; 13 bases align to TRBD2. V shed 0 bases and J 6 bases; nucleotides not matched to a gene: 9. The CDR3 is 18 amino acids. CDR1 is LNHDA and CDR2 is SQIVND in the germline V gene (reference sequence). The CDR3 DNA sequence: TGTGCCAGTAGTATAGATCCGGGACTAGCGGGGCCAAGGGATACGCAGTATTTT. It encodes CASSIDPGLAGPRDTQYF.

This clonotype showed up many times. The J gene is TRBJ1-2, the V gene TRBV5-1, with a possible D match to TRBD1 (5 bases). V dropped 4 bases and J dropped 3 bases, with 16 bases sitting between them. The CDR3 spans 15 residues. Germline CDR1 and CDR2: SGHRS and YFSETQ. CDR3 in DNA: TGCGCCAGCAGCCTCTTTGGGGGTAATGACTATGGCTACACCTTC. The encoded protein is CASSLFGGNDYGYTF.

This clonotype was counted a few times. CDR3 sequence (DNA): TGCAGCGTTGAGTGGACAGGGCAAGAGACCCAGTACTTC. Encoded protein: CSVEWTGQETQYF. The chain couples TRBV29-1 to TRBJ2-5; 8 bases agree with TRBD1. The CDR3 totals 13 residues. After removal of 3 bases from V and 2 bases from J, the junction contained 2 bases not matched to a gene. Germline V gene sequence: CDR1 SQVTM, CDR2 ANQGSEA.

This clonotype has at least ten counts. The chain recombines TRBV4-1 with TRBJ2-3; TRBD1 aligns across 9 bases. Germline CDR1 is MGHRA and CDR2 is YSYEKL. The CDR3 sequence is 15 residues long. V trimming: 6 bases; J trimming: 6 bases; junction bases outside the gene matches: 10. Here the CDR3 reads CASRGTGGGMDTQYF. CDR3 in DNA: TGCGCCAGCAGGGGCACAGGGGGCGGAATGGATACGCAGTATTTT.

This clonotype was seen ten or more times. An end of the junction differs from the germline gene, which may be a read error. The genes are TRBV18 and TRBJ2-2; 8 bases line up with TRBD1. Germline V gives CDR1 KGHSH, CDR2 LQKENI. CDR3 length: 15 residues. CDR3 DNA: TGCGCCAGCAGCCCTGGACAGGGCGCGACCGGGGAGCTGTTTTTT. This gives the protein CASSPGQGATGELFF. Based on the CDR3 plus reference TRBV18 and TRBJ2-2, the full variable domain is NAGVMQNPRHLVRRRGQEARLRCSPMKGHSHVYWYRQLPEEGLKFMVYLQKENIIDESGMPKERFSAEFPKEGPSILRIQQVVRGDSAAYFCASSPGQGATGELFFGEGSRLTVL.

This clonotype was detected many times. The V and J genes are TRBV5-1 and TRBJ1-5, with 11 bases matching TRBD1. The CDR3 is made up of 19 amino acids. V lost 4 bases to trimming and J lost 0 bases; unmatched junction nucleotides: 12. Germline V gene sequence: CDR1 SGHRS, CDR2 YFSETQ. CDR3 DNA: TGCGCCAGCAGCACAGTTAAGGACAGGGGGCTTTATAGCAATCAGCCCCAGCATTTT. Translation: CASSTVKDRGLYSNQPQHF.

This clonotype was counted only a few times. This sequence joins TRBV28 and TRBJ2-1, with 7 positions matching TRBD2. Germline CDR1 MDHEN, CDR2 SYDVKM. The CDR3 consists of 14 residues. The J segment lost 8 bases and the V segment lost 10 bases, leaving 14 bases of the junction unmatched. DNA of the CDR3: TGTGCCACCCGGACGGCGGGAGACTGGGATGAGCAGTTCTTC. As protein: CATRTAGDWDEQFF.

This clonotype was observed a handful of times. The chain uses TRBV5-1 and TRBJ2-2; possibly TRBD2 for D (6 bases). V was pared by 3 bases and J by 4 bases, with 13 bases between. The CDR3 is made up of 15 amino acids. Per germline, CDR1 SGHRS and CDR2 YFSETQ. This chain's CDR3 is CASSWRGSGTGELFF. CDR3 DNA: TGCGCCAGCAGCTGGCGGGGCTCAGGCACCGGGGAGCTGTTTTTT.

This clonotype was counted ten times or more. The chain recombines TRBV20-1 with TRBJ2-7, with 11 bases identical to TRBD2. The V gene end was trimmed by 4 bases and the J gene end by 6 bases; junction bases not matched to a gene: 14. In germline, CDR1 is DFQATT, CDR2 SNEGSKA (reference sequence). This CDR3 is 16 amino acids long. CDR3 sequence (DNA): TGCAGTGCTAAACTAGCGGGAGCCTACGGAGCGGGCGAGCAGTACTTC. This codes for CSAKLAGAYGAGEQYF.